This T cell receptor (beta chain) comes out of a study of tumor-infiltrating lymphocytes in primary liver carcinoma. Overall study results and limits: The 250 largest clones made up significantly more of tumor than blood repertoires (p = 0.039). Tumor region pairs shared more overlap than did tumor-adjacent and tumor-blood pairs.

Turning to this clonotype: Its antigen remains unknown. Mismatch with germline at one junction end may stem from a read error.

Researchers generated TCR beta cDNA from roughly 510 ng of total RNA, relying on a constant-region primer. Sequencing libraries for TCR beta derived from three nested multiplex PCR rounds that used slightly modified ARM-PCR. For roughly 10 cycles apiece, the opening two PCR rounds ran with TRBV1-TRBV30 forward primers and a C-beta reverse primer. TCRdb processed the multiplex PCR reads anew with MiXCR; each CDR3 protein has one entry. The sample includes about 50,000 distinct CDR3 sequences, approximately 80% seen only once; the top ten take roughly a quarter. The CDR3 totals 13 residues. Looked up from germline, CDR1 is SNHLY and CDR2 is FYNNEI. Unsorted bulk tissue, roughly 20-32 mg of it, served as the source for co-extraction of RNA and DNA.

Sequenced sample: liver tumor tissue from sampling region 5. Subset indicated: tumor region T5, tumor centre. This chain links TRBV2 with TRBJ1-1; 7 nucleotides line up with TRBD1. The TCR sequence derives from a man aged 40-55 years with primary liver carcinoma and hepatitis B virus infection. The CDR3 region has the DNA TGTGCCAGCAGGAGGGACAGTCAGGGTGAAGCTTACTTT. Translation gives CASRRDSQGEAYF.